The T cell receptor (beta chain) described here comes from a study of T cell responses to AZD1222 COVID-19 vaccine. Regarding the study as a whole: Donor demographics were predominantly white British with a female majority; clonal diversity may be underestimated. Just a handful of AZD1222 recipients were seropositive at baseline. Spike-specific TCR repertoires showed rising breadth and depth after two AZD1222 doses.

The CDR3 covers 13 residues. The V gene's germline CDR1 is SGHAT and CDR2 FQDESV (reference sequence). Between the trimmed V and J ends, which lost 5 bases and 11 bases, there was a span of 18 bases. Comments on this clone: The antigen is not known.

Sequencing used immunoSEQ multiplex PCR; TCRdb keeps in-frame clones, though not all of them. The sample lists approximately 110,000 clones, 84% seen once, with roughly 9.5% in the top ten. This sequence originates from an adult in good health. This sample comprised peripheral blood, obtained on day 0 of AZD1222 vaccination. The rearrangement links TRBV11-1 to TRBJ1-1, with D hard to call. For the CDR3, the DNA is TGTGCCAGCAGCCCTAGGGCGGAGGCGGGGGCTTTCTTT. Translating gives CASSPRAEAGAFF.